This TCR beta chain emerged from a study of cytomegalovirus exposure and HLA in healthy donors. Study-wide results and caveats: A later look showed TCR association rates differing by HLA locus, highest for DRB1 and lowest for HLA-C.

Of note for this clone: Its target is unknown.

Researchers ran the PCR with 60 Vbeta and 13 Jbeta primers. Repertoires were generated with immunoSEQ multiplex PCR, while TCRdb's copy carries only in-frame clones and drops some. The data show 130,000 or so clones, about four fifths seen once. There are 12 residues in the CDR3. Trimming took 4 bases from V and 5 from J, leaving 8 bases between them. In germline, CDR1 is LGHNT, CDR2 FRNRAP. Sequencing used PBMCs. The rearrangement uses TRBV12-5 and TRBJ2-5; D ambiguous. This TCR was sampled from a young man in good health and CMV-seropositive. The CDR3 DNA reads TGTGCTAGTGGTTCGACCGGGGAGACCCAGTACTTC. Translation: CASGSTGETQYF.